This entry describes one T cell receptor beta chain. Its cognate antigen is unknown. The data stem from a study of T cell responses to AZD1222 COVID-19 vaccine. This CDR3 region has 13 residues. Deletions cut 0 bases from V and 4 bases from J, with 6 bases between. Germline lookup yields CDR1 KGHSH and CDR2 LQKENI. Profiled with immunoSEQ multiplex PCR; TCRdb holds only in-frame clones, not every one. The sample holds under 200,000 clones, around nine tenths seen once. Overall study findings and caveats: The breadth and depth of Spike-specific TCRs increased once two AZD1222 doses had been given. Mostly white British, mostly female donors; authors suggested clonal diversity may be underestimated. Baseline seropositivity occurred in only a handful of AZD1222 recipients.

This specimen consisted of peripheral blood, obtained 28 days after the second dose of the MenACWY control vaccine. This TCR was sampled from an adult who received the MenACWY meningococcal vaccine as a control. V gene TRBV18 combines with J gene TRBJ1-2; D gene uncertain. The CDR3 sequence is CASSPPVAYGYTF. CDR3 coding DNA: TGTGCCAGCTCACCACCGGTGGCCTATGGCTACACCTTC.